Sequencing of this T cell receptor beta chain was carried out in a study of shared clonotypes between healthy human individuals. Assay runs were performed at deep level. Template for every sorted-subset replicate PCR totaled about 200 ng DNA, 30,000 to 35,000 T cell genomes. Repertoires were generated with immunoSEQ multiplex PCR, while TCRdb's copy carries only in-frame clones and drops some. Of roughly 330,000 clones listed, roughly 70% are singletons. This clone was counted between two and nine times. The antigen remains unidentified. Germline loops: CDR1 SQVTM, CDR2 ANQGSEA. V shed 5 bases and J 3 bases; nucleotides not matched to a gene: 5. The CDR3 is 14 residues long. Overall study results and limits: Despite large depth, rarefaction showed incomplete sorted-subset sequencing. Limited genetic and exposure-history diversity came from having few donors.

The rearrangement uses TRBV29-1 and TRBJ1-5; 9 bases line up with TRBD1. The sample consisted of memory CD4+ T cells sorted from blood. As for subset: CD45RA-negative fraction. This sequence was found in a man aged 25-45 years in good health. The CDR3 bases are TGCAGCGTTTCGGGACAGGGTAACAATCAGCCCCAGCATTTT. Translated: CSVSGQGNNQPQHF.